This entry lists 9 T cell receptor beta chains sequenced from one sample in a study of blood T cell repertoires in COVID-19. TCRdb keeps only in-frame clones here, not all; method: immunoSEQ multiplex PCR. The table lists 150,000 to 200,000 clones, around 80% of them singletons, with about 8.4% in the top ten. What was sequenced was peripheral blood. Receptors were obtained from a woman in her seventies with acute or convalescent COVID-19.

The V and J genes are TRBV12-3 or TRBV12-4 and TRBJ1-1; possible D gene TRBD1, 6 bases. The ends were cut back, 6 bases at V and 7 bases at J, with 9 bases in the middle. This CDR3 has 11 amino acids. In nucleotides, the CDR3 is TGTGCCAGCAGACGACAGGTTGAAGCTTTCTTT. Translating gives CASRRQVEAFF.

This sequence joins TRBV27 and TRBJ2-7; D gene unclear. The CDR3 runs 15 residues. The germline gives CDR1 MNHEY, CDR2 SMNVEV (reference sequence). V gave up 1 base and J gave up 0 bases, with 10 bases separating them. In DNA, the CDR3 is TGTGCCAGCAGTTTATTTGCAGGAAACTCCTACGAGCAGTACTTC. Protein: CASSLFAGNSYEQYF.

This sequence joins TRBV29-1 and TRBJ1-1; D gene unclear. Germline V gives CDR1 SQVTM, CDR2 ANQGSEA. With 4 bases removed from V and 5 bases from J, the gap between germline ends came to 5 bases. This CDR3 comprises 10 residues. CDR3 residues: CSVGLTEAFF. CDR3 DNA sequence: TGCAGCGTTGGTTTAACTGAAGCTTTCTTT.

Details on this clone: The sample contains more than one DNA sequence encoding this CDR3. CDR3: CASAVPGLGIGEQYF. Here the CDR3 DNA reads TGTGCCAGTGCAGTACCGGGACTGGGCATTGGCGAGCAGTACTTC. V is TRBV19 and J is TRBJ2-7; perhaps TRBD2 as D (6 bases). The CDR3 is 15 residues long. Trimming shortened V by 8 bases and J by 6 bases, and 23 bases separated the two germline ends. Germline V gene lookup returns CDR1 LNHDA and CDR2 SQIVND (reference sequence).

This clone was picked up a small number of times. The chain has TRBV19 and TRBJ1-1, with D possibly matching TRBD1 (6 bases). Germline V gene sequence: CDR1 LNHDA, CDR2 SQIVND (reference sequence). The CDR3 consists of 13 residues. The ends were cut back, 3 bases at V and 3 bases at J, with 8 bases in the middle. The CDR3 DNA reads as TGTGCCAGTAGTATGAAGGGGGACACTGAAGCTTTCTTT. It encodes CASSMKGDTEAFF.

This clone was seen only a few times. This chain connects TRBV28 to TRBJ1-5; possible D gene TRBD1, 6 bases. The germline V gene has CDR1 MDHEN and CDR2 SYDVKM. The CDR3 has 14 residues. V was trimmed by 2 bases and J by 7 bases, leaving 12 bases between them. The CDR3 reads CASSLPGVEQPQHF. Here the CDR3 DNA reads TGTGCCAGCAGTTTACCAGGGGTGGAACAGCCCCAGCATTTT.

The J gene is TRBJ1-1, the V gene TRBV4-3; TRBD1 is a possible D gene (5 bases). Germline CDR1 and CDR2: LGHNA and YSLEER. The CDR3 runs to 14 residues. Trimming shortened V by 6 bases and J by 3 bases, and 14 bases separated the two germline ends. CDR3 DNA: TGCGCCAGCAGTCTCGGACACGACTACACTGAAGCTTTCTTT. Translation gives CASSLGHDYTEAFF.

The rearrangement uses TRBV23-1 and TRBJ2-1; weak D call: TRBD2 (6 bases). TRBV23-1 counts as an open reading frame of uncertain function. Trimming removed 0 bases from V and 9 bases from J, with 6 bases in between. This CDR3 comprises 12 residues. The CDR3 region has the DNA TGCGCCAGCAGTCAATCAGCGGGTGAGCAGTTCTTC. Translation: CASSQSAGEQFF.

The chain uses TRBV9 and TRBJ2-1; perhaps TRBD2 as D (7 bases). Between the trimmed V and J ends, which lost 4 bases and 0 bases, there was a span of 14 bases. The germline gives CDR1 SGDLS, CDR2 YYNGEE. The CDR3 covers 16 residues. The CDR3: CASSLSGGSSYNEQFF. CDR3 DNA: TGTGCCAGCAGCCTTTCGGGGGGCAGCTCCTACAATGAGCAGTTCTTC. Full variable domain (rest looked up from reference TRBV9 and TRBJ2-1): DSGVTQTPKHLITATGQRVTLRCSPRSGDLSVYWYQQSLDQGLQFLIQYYNGEERAKGNILERFSAQQFPDLHSELNLSSLELGDSALYFCASSLSGGSSYNEQFFGPGTRLTVL.